Shown below are 4 T cell receptor beta chains from a single sample sequenced in a study of blood T cell repertoires in COVID-19. Sequencing was performed with immunoSEQ multiplex PCR; in TCRdb, only in-frame clones are kept and a portion is missing. The sample shows 200,000 to 250,000 clones, roughly nine tenths of them seen only once. The material sequenced was PBMCs or T cells enriched from blood (not recorded which). The receptors here all came from a woman in her 30s with acute COVID-19.

The V call is TRBV5-1, the J call TRBJ1-1; 9 nucleotides line up with TRBD1. The V gene end was trimmed by 0 bases and the J gene end by 5 bases; junction bases not matched to a gene: 11. The CDR3 contains 17 residues. The germline V gene has CDR1 SGHRS and CDR2 YFSETQ. The CDR3 nucleotides read TGCGCCAGCAGCTTGGCTGGACAGGGGTTCTTAGGGACTGAAGCTTTCTTT. Translating it yields CASSLAGQGFLGTEAFF.

The chain employs TRBV7-2 and TRBJ2-7, with D perhaps matching TRBD2 (5 bases). Trimming took 4 bases from V and 1 from J, leaving 11 bases between them. The CDR3 extends over 14 amino acids. Germline assignment: CDR1 SGHTA and CDR2 FQGNSA. DNA for the CDR3: TGTGCCAGCAGCTCCCGAGCGGTTTCCTACGAGCAGTACTTC. Translation gives CASSSRAVSYEQYF.

The V call is TRBV19, the J call TRBJ1-2; D ambiguous. Germline V gene data show CDR1 as LNHDA and CDR2 as SQIVND (reference sequence). This CDR3 comprises 12 residues. V lost 5 bases to trimming and J lost 4 bases, with 8 bases between them. CDR3 sequence: CASSSSLYGYTF. In nucleotides, the CDR3 is TGTGCCAGTAGTTCCTCACTCTATGGCTACACCTTC.

The chain recombines TRBV19 with TRBJ1-5; 9 nucleotides match TRBD1. Per the germline V gene, CDR1 is LNHDA and CDR2 is SQIVND (reference sequence). V was clipped by 5 bases and J by 5 bases; unmatched bases: 7. CDR3 length: 15 residues. CDR3 nucleotide sequence: TGTGCCAGTAGTCGGGGACAGGGTCTGGATCAGCCCCAGCATTTT. Translating it yields CASSRGQGLDQPQHF.